A selection of T cell receptor beta chains follows, all from one sample in a study of blood T cell repertoires in COVID-19. Measured with immunoSEQ multiplex PCR; TCRdb has only the in-frame clones, and not every one. The table lists about half a million clones, roughly 88% of them singletons. The material sequenced was peripheral blood. These receptors originate from a human donor in a cohort sampled during active COVID-19. The CDR3 runs from the conserved cysteine through the conserved F or W. Fields, in order: D gene, J gene, V gene, clone size, CDR3 DNA, CDR3 protein. The D gene is left open where the match is weak. Some rows mark clone size as missing; the rest say once, few, many or name a class of expanded clone.

>TRBD2|TRBJ2-5|TRBV25-1|.
TGTGCCAGCAGTTTATCGACAGTGACTAGCAGGGAGACCCAGTACTTC
CASSLSTVTSRETQYF
>.|TRBJ2-1|TRBV6-5|.
TGTGCCTCCACAGCCAGCGGGCCCTACAATGAGCAGTTCTTC
CASTASGPYNEQFF
>TRBD1|TRBJ1-1|TRBV27|.
TGTGCCAGCAGTTCAGGACAGGGCTTGACAGCTTTCTTT
CASSSGQGLTAFF
>.|TRBJ1-4|TRBV15|.
TGTGCCACCAGCAGAGTGACAGGCATCAGTAATGAAAAACTGTTTTTT
CATSRVTGISNEKLFF
>.|TRBJ2-7|TRBV7-2|.
TGTGCCAGCAGCTTTAACGGGGGAATACCCTCCTACGAGCAGTACTTC
CASSFNGGIPSYEQYF
>.|TRBJ1-6|TRBV2|few
TGTGCCAGCAGTATGGACACCAGAGTGAATTCACCCCTCCACTTT
CASSMDTRVNSPLHF
>TRBD2|TRBJ2-5|TRBV30|.
TGTGCCTGGAGTGTACTTGGAGGGCTGGGACTAGCCCACTTC
CAWSVLGGLGLAHF
>.|TRBJ1-2|TRBV12-3/TRBV12-4|few
TGTGCCAGCAGTTTAGGGCAGGGTGGCTACACCTTC
CASSLGQGGYTF
>TRBD1|TRBJ2-5|TRBV19|.
TGTGCCAGTAGTGTTGGACAGGGGGCGAGGTTTCAAGAGACCCAGTACTTC
CASSVGQGARFQETQYF
>.|TRBJ1-1|TRBV3-1/TRBV3-2|once
TGTGCCAGCAGCCTCCAGGGTGGCACTGAAGCTTTCTTT
CASSLQGGTEAFF
>.|TRBJ2-2|TRBV3-1/TRBV3-2|.
TGTGCCAGCAGCCCCGGGAGATTTACCGGGGAGCTGTTTTTT
CASSPGRFTGELFF
>.|TRBJ1-2|TRBV2|.
TGTGCCAGCAGTGAACAGGGCCCCAACTATGGCTACACCTTC
CASSEQGPNYGYTF
>TRBD2|TRBJ2-1|TRBV6-5|.
TGTGCCAGCAGTTCGGGACTAGCGAGAAGGGATGAGCAGTTCTTC
CASSSGLARRDEQFF
>TRBD2|TRBJ2-1|TRBV5-1|.
TGCGCCAGCAGCGGACTAGCGGGAGGGCCGGGGGGAAATGAGCAGTTCTTC
CASSGLAGGPGGNEQFF
>TRBD1|TRBJ2-7|TRBV27|once
TGTGCCAGCACTGCAGTAGGGACCAGGGGGACCTACGAGCAGTACTTC
CASTAVGTRGTYEQYF
>TRBD1|TRBJ2-2|TRBV24-1|.
TGTGCCACCCGACAGGGCAACACCGGGGAGCTGTTTTTT
CATRQGNTGELFF
>TRBD2|TRBJ2-3|TRBV10-3|.
TGTGCCATCAGTGACGGACTAGCGGGAACCACAGATACGCAGTATTTT
CAISDGLAGTTDTQYF
>TRBD1|TRBJ1-3|TRBV5-6|.
TGTGCCAGCAGCCGACAGGGGGCGGGCGGAAACACCATATATTTT
CASSRQGAGGNTIYF
>.|TRBJ1-1|TRBV5-1|.
TGCGCCAGCAGCTTGAGGGGACAGAACACTGAAGCTTTCTTT
CASSLRGQNTEAFF
>TRBD1|TRBJ1-2|TRBV3-1/TRBV3-2|.
TGTGCCAGCAGCCAAGGGGGACAGGGGCTCAACTATGGCTACACCTTC
CASSQGGQGLNYGYTF
>TRBD2|TRBJ2-7|TRBV4-1|.
TGCGCCAGCAGCCATAAGCCGGGACTAGCGGGTCCCTACGAGCAGTACTTC
CASSHKPGLAGPYEQYF
>TRBD1|TRBJ2-7|TRBV3-1/TRBV3-2|.
TGTGCCAGCAGCCAAGCTTGGGGGACAGCCTCGGGCGAGCAGTACTTC
CASSQAWGTASGEQYF
>.|TRBJ2-7|TRBV24-1|.
TGTGCCACCAGTGATTTGCAAAGGTTTCACAGTGACGAGCAGTACTTC
CATSDLQRFHSDEQYF
>TRBD1|TRBJ2-1|TRBV19|once
TGTGCCAGTAGTATGATTTGGGACAGGGGAGGGCGGAATGAGCAGTTCTTC
CASSMIWDRGGRNEQFF
>TRBD2|TRBJ2-7|TRBV4-2|.
TGTGCCAGCAGCCCCAAGGTAGCGGGTCTACTCGAGCAGTACTTC
CASSPKVAGLLEQYF
>TRBD1|TRBJ1-1|TRBV29-1|.
TGCAGCGTGGGTTCCGGGACAGGGGGCACTGAAGCTTTCTTT
CSVGSGTGGTEAFF
>.|TRBJ1-2|TRBV28|.
TGTGCCAGCAGTTTATTCCCAGGGTCTGGTGGCTACACCTTC
CASSLFPGSGGYTF
>TRBD1|TRBJ2-3|TRBV19|.
TGTGCCAGTAGCGAGACAGGGGGGGACACAGATACGCAGTATTTT
CASSETGGDTDTQYF
>.|TRBJ2-3|TRBV30|.
TGTGCCTCCCGCAGATGGACAGATACGCAGTATTTT
CASRRWTDTQYF
>TRBD1|TRBJ1-2|TRBV29-1|few
TGCAGCGGGGCCGGGACAGGGGGCCGGGGCTACACCTTC
CSGAGTGGRGYTF
>.|TRBJ1-1|TRBV11-2|.
TGTGCCAGCACCTTATATGGGGAGGGAACTGAAGCTTTCTTT
CASTLYGEGTEAFF
>TRBD2|TRBJ2-5|TRBV7-2|.
TGTGCCAGCAGCCCCAACGGACTAGCGGGAGCCCAAGAGACCCAGTACTTC
CASSPNGLAGAQETQYF
>TRBD1|TRBJ2-3|TRBV19|.
TGTGCCAGTAGTAATACAGGGGGCGATACGCAGTATTTT
CASSNTGGDTQYF
>.|TRBJ2-5|TRBV5-4|.
TGTGCCAGCAGCTTGGCCTCGTGGAGTAGAGGGGAGACCCAGTACTTC
CASSLASWSRGETQYF
>TRBD1|TRBJ1-1|TRBV13|.
TGTGCCAGCAGCTTAGCCCTGGACAGGGTGGCTGAAGCTTTCTTT
CASSLALDRVAEAFF
>.|TRBJ2-5|TRBV5-4|.
TGTGCCAGCTCTGGCGGGGGCTGGGAGACCCAGTACTTC
CASSGGGWETQYF
>TRBD1|TRBJ1-1|TRBV5-1|.
TGCGCCAGCAGCGCGGGACAGGGTGGAAACACTGAAGCTTTCTTT
CASSAGQGGNTEAFF
>TRBD2|TRBJ2-1|TRBV19|.
TGTGCCAGTAGTATAGTGACCTCCGGGACTAGAAGAAATGAGCAGTTCTTC
CASSIVTSGTRRNEQFF
>TRBD2|TRBJ2-2|TRBV2|.
TGTGCCAGCACACGACTAGCGGGAGATACCGGGGAGCTGTTTTTT
CASTRLAGDTGELFF
>TRBD2|TRBJ2-2|TRBV6-5|.
TGTGCCAGCAGCCCGGGACTAGCAAACACCGGGGAGCTGTTTTTT
CASSPGLANTGELFF
>.|TRBJ2-2|TRBV19|once
TGTGCCAGTAGTATGAGACGGGAGAGCACCGGGGAGCTGTTTTTT
CASSMRRESTGELFF
>.|TRBJ2-6|TRBV5-4|few
TGTGCCAGCAGCCCCCTGCAGGGGGCCAACGTCCTGACTTTC
CASSPLQGANVLTF
>.|TRBJ1-1|TRBV19|.
TGTGCCAGTCTTAAAGTGCGGGAAACTGAAGCTTTCTTT
CASLKVRETEAFF
>TRBD2|TRBJ2-7|TRBV3-1/TRBV3-2|.
TGTGCCAGCAGCCACCTTGGAGCGGGAGGGCCGGGAGAGCAGTACTTC
CASSHLGAGGPGEQYF
>TRBD1|TRBJ1-3|TRBV5-1|.
TGCGCCAGCAGCTCGGACAGGGGTCACACCATATATTTT
CASSSDRGHTIYF
>.|TRBJ2-7|TRBV21-1|.
TGTGCCAGAGGGGTGGCGACTAGCGGGGCCCCACACTCCTACGAGCAGTACTTC
CARGVATSGAPHSYEQYF
>TRBD2|TRBJ2-7|TRBV19|.
TGTGCCAGTAGTATGAAACTAGCGGGTGACCTATCCTACGAGCAGTACTTC
CASSMKLAGDLSYEQYF
>.|TRBJ2-6|TRBV5-1|.
TGCGCCAGCAGCTTGGTAACAGGCGATAGCTCTGGGGCCAACGTCCTGACTTTC
CASSLVTGDSSGANVLTF
>.|TRBJ2-2|TRBV4-3|.
TGCGCCAGCAGCCAGTTCTGGGAGAGGGCCGGGGAGCTGTTTTTT
CASSQFWERAGELFF
>TRBD1|TRBJ2-7|TRBV10-3|.
TGTGCCATCAGTGCAACCGGGACAGTCTCCTACGAGCAGTACTTC
CAISATGTVSYEQYF
>TRBD1|TRBJ1-3|TRBV28|once
TGTGCCAGCAGTTTATCCCCGGGACAGGGGGCAGGAATAGGAAACACCATATATTTT
CASSLSPGQGAGIGNTIYF
>.|TRBJ2-6|TRBV19|.
TGTGCCGTCCGGGACACAGGTAATGCTGGGGCCAACGTCCTGACTTTC
CAVRDTGNAGANVLTF
>.|TRBJ2-5|TRBV28|few
TGTGCCAGCAGTTTACCTCCTAGCCGGACCCAGTACTTC
CASSLPPSRTQYF
>.|TRBJ2-5|TRBV7-2|.
TGTGCCAGCAGCTTCGTGGTCCCAGGACTCCAAGAGACCCAGTACTTC
CASSFVVPGLQETQYF
>.|TRBJ1-1|TRBV30|.
TGTGCCTGGACAGGGCAAACGATGAACACTGAAGCTTTCTTT
CAWTGQTMNTEAFF
>.|TRBJ1-2|TRBV5-1|.
TGCGCCAGCAGCTTGGAGGGCAGGGACTATGGCTACACCTTC
CASSLEGRDYGYTF
>.|TRBJ2-1|TRBV18|.
TGTGCCAGCTCATACCGGGAAGAACATGAGCAGTTCTTC
CASSYREEHEQFF